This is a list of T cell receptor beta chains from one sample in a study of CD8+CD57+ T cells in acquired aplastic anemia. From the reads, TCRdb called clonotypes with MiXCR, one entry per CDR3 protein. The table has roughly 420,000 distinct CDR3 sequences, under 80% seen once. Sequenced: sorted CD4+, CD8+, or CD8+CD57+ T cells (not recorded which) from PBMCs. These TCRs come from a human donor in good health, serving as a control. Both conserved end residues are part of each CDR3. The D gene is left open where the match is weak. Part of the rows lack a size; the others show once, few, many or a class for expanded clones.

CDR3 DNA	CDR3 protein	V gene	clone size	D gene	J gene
TGTGCCAGCAGCCTCAAACGGGGGGGGCCACAGGAAGATACGCAGTATTTT	CASSLKRGGPQEDTQYF	TRBV3-1	.	TRBD2	TRBJ2-3
TGTGCCATCGGTCGGCAGGGATTGGAAAAACTGTTTTTT	CAIGRQGLEKLFF	TRBV10-3	.	.	TRBJ1-4
TGTGCCAGCAGTCGGACGACAGAGCAGCCCCAGCATTTT	CASSRTTEQPQHF	TRBV12-3/TRBV12-4	.	.	TRBJ1-5
TGCAGCGCGAGACACCTGATGGGGACTGAAGCTTTCTTC	CSARHLMGTEAFF	TRBV29-1	few	.	TRBJ1-1
TGTGCCAGCAGCGCCCGGGGGGGCATGAACACTGAAGCTTTCTTT	CASSARGGMNTEAFF	TRBV9	many	.	TRBJ1-1
TGTGCCAGCAGTTTCGGACAGAATGAAAAACTGTTTTTT	CASSFGQNEKLFF	TRBV12-3/TRBV12-4	many	.	TRBJ1-4
TGTGCCAGCAGCGCCGGCGCGGGGGGAGGAGCAGCCAAAAACATTCAGTACTTC	CASSAGAGGGAAKNIQYF	TRBV7-2	many	TRBD2	TRBJ2-4
TGCGCCAGCAGCTTGAACAAGCAGAGCACAGATACGCAGTATTTT	CASSLNKQSTDTQYF	TRBV5-1	many	.	TRBJ2-3
TGTGCCAGCAGCTTGGGAAAGGGGGTCGACGAGCAGTACTTC	CASSLGKGVDEQYF	TRBV5-8	once	.	TRBJ2-7
TGTGCCAGCAGGCTGGATGGGACAGGGGATCAGCCCCAGCATTTT	CASRLDGTGDQPQHF	TRBV13	.	TRBD1	TRBJ1-5
TGTGCCAGCACCCGGGGGGCAGGGCATGGCTACACCTTC	CASTRGAGHGYTF	TRBV7-8	once	.	TRBJ1-2
TGTGCCAGCACCGGGACGACCAGGGACAATGAGCAGTACTTC	CASTGTTRDNEQYF	TRBV7-2	.	.	TRBJ2-7
TGTGCCAGCAGTCCACCCCCCCACTTT	CASSPPPHF	TRBV6-5	.	.	TRBJ1-6
TGTGCCAGCAGCTTAGAGCAACGCACAGATACGCAGTATCAGCATTTT	CASSLEQRTDTQYQHF	TRBV7-2	.	.	TRBJ1-5
TGTGCCAGCAGCTTGACCCAAGAGACCCAGTACTTCTTTTTT	CASSLTQETQYFFF	TRBV7-3	.	.	TRBJ1-4
TGTGCCAGCAGCCAGGTCACGGGGGGGCCCTCCGAGCAGTACTTC	CASSQVTGGPSEQYF	TRBV14	.	TRBD2	TRBJ2-7
TGTGCCAGCAGTTACGCGATAGCGGGGAACACTGAAGCTTTCTTT	CASSYAIAGNTEAFF	TRBV5-1	.	.	TRBJ1-1
TGTGCCAGCAGCACAAATCTAGCGGGGGTGGATACGCAGTATTTT	CASSTNLAGVDTQYF	TRBV12-3/TRBV12-4	once	TRBD2	TRBJ2-3
TGTGCCAGCAGCTCGTGGGCGGGCGTGGAGACCCAGTACTTC	CASSSWAGVETQYF	TRBV11-2	.	.	TRBJ2-5
TGTGCCAGCAGCGTAGGTGGATATGGCTACACCTTC	CASSVGGYGYTF	TRBV9	.	.	TRBJ1-2
TGTGCCACCAGCCCCCCCCTCGGGACACTCAATGAGCAGTTCTTC	CATSPPLGTLNEQFF	TRBV12-3/TRBV12-4	.	.	TRBJ2-1
TGTGCCAGCAGCGGATACCAGACACAAAACTATGGCTACACCTTC	CASSGYQTQNYGYTF	TRBV7-9	few	.	TRBJ1-2
TGCAGCCCCGGTGGAGGCATGAACCCTGAAGCTTTCTTT	CSPGGGMNPEAFF	TRBV29-1	.	.	TRBJ1-1
TGTGCCATCAGTGAAAAGGGACGGAGCTCCTACGAGCAGTACTTC	CAISEKGRSSYEQYF	TRBV10-3	few	.	TRBJ2-7
TGTGCCAGCAGCTTAGTAGGACAGGGGATTTCCGAGCAGTACTTC	CASSLVGQGISEQYF	TRBV7-8	.	TRBD1	TRBJ2-7
TGTGCCAGCAGCTTAGCCGGCCCACGCGATACGCAGAATTTC	CASSLAGPRDTQNF	TRBV7-8	.	.	TRBJ1-2
TGTGCCAGTGGACAGGGCTGTAACAAGCCCCAGCATTTT	CASGQGCNKPQHF	TRBV2	.	TRBD1	TRBJ1-5
TGTGCCAGCAGCTTGGTTGTTAGTAACTACACAGATACGCAGTATTTT	CASSLVVSNYTDTQYF	TRBV5-1	.	.	TRBJ2-3
TGTGCCAGCAGCTTGGAGATGGCCGGGGAGCTGTTTTTT	CASSLEMAGELFF	TRBV5-5	.	.	TRBJ2-2
TGTGCCAGCAGTCCCGGGACTAGTGGAGGCGAGCAGTACTTC	CASSPGTSGGEQYF	TRBV7-9	once	TRBD2	TRBJ2-7
TGTGCCAGCAGCCAAGTACAGGGTGGCTACACCTTC	CASSQVQGGYTF	TRBV3-1	many	.	TRBJ1-2
TGTGCCAGCAGCGCCATAGCGGGGATCGATACGCAGTATTTT	CASSAIAGIDTQYF	TRBV9	few	TRBD2	TRBJ2-3
TGTGCCAGCAGCCCGCCCGGACACAGATACGAGCAGTACTTC	CASSPPGHRYEQYF	TRBV7-2	.	.	TRBJ2-7